Presented here are 23 T cell receptor beta chains from one specimen sequenced in a study of blood T cell repertoires in COVID-19. This table comes from immunoSEQ multiplex PCR, and its TCRdb copy is limited to in-frame clones, with some not included. The sample yields some 200,000 clones, 60% to 85% seen once. Sequencing input: peripheral blood. The receptors were gathered from a woman between 65 and 79 years old with acute or convalescent COVID-19.

This chain links TRBV12-5 with TRBJ2-1; TRBD2 agrees at 10 bases. Germline V gene lookup returns CDR1 LGHNT and CDR2 FRNRAP. CDR3 length equals 15 residues. V lost 4 bases to trimming and J lost 5 bases; unmatched junction nucleotides: 5. CDR3 bases: TGTGCTAGTGGTTGGGGGACTAGCGCAAACAATGAGCAGTTCTTC. Residues: CASGWGTSANNEQFF.

The chain employs TRBV29-1 and TRBJ2-5; 9 bases match TRBD2. The CDR3 runs to 13 residues. With V trimmed by 4 bases and J by 5 bases, 5 bases remained unmatched. In germline, CDR1 is SQVTM, CDR2 ANQGSEA. CDR3 in amino acids: CSVGGSGSETQYF. DNA of the CDR3: TGCAGCGTTGGTGGTAGCGGGAGTGAGACCCAGTACTTC.

This chain connects TRBV6-6 to TRBJ2-3; no clear D. V lost 2 bases and J 4 bases, leaving 7 bases between the germline ends. The CDR3 spans 13 residues. Germline V gene lookup returns CDR1 MNHNY and CDR2 SVGAGI (reference sequence). Written as DNA, the CDR3 is TGTGCCAGCAGTTACCCCCCTGCAGATACGCAGTATTTT. The encoded protein is CASSYPPADTQYF.

With regard to this clone: At one boundary the junction diverges from the germline segment, which might be a read error. This CDR3 is also generated by other DNA sequences in the sample. In nucleotides, the CDR3 is TGTGCCCGCAGTGCCGGGGGGGGCTACACCTTC. This sequence encodes CARSAGGGYTF. This sequence joins TRBV9 and TRBJ1-2; perhaps TRBD1 as D (5 bases). The CDR3 has 11 amino acids. Germline V lookup: CDR1 SGDLS, CDR2 YYNGEE.

J is TRBJ2-7 and V is TRBV10-2, with 13 bases that match TRBD2. Trimming took 3 bases from V and 5 from J; bases not matched to a gene: 4. The CDR3 spans 15 residues. From germline, CDR1 is WSHSY and CDR2 SAAADI. This CDR3 reads CASSDWTSGRNEQYF. The CDR3 nucleotides read TGCGCCAGCAGTGACTGGACTAGCGGGAGAAACGAGCAGTACTTC.

The chain employs TRBV19 and TRBJ1-1; D unclear. V lost 4 bases, J lost 0 bases, and 9 bases lay in between. Germline V gene data show CDR1 as LNHDA and CDR2 as SQIVND (reference sequence). CDR3 length: 14 amino acids. The CDR3 DNA is TGTGCCAGTAGTACTGAGACAATGAACACTGAAGCTTTCTTT. Encoded protein: CASSTETMNTEAFF.

The genes are TRBV7-8 and TRBJ1-1; a possible D gene is TRBD1 (6 bases). CDR1 and CDR2 from the germline V gene are SGHVS and FQNEAQ. CDR3 length equals 15 residues. V lost 5 bases, J lost 5 bases, and 18 bases lay in between. The CDR3 sequence: CASSPTQGRTTEAFF. The CDR3, as DNA: TGTGCCAGCAGCCCGACACAGGGTCGAACGACTGAAGCTTTCTTT. Variable domain in full (rest from reference TRBV7-8 and TRBJ1-1): GAGVSQSPRYKVAKRGQDVALRCDPISGHVSLFWYQQALGQGPEFLTYFQNEAQLDKSGLPSDRFFAERPEGSVSTLKIQRTQQEDSAVYLCASSPTQGRTTEAFFGQGTRLTVV.

This clone has a single count. The rearrangement joins TRBV2 to TRBJ2-3, with 7 bases fitting TRBD2. The V gene end was trimmed by 2 bases and the J gene end by 4 bases; junction bases not matched to a gene: 6. The CDR3 is 15 residues long. In germline, CDR1 is SNHLY, CDR2 FYNNEI. The chain's CDR3 is CASSEWGRAPDTQYF. The CDR3 bases are TGTGCCAGCAGTGAATGGGGGAGGGCCCCAGATACGCAGTATTTT. The full variable domain, completed using reference TRBV2 and TRBJ2-3, is EPEVTQTPSHQVTQMGQEVILRCVPISNHLYFYWYRQILGQKVEFLVSFYNNEISEKSEIFDDQFSVERPDGSNFTLKIRSTKLEDSAMYFCASSEWGRAPDTQYFGPGTRLTVL.

The V gene is TRBV7-3, the J gene TRBJ1-1; weak D call: TRBD1 (5 bases). Germline lookup yields CDR1 SGHTA and CDR2 FQGTGA. V lost 3 bases and J 10 bases, leaving 9 bases between the germline ends. The CDR3 consists of 11 residues. The CDR3 coding sequence is TGTGCCAGCAGCTTGGGGGGTCCAGCTTTCTTT. This translates into CASSLGGPAFF.

The rearrangement uses TRBV18 and TRBJ2-2; a weak D match, TRBD2 (6 bases). CDR1 is KGHSH and CDR2 is LQKENI in the germline V gene. Trimming stripped 0 bases from V and 3 bases from J, with 11 bases between. The CDR3 runs 16 residues. CDR3 coding DNA: TGTGCCAGCTCACCACCTGGAGGGAAGGACACCGGGGAGCTGTTTTTT. Translating gives CASSPPGGKDTGELFF.

The chain joins TRBV4-1 to TRBJ1-4; 8 bases are shared with TRBD1. CDR3 length equals 16 residues. V shed 4 bases and J 1 base; nucleotides not matched to a gene: 5. Germline V gene data show CDR1 as MGHRA and CDR2 as YSYEKL. The CDR3 coding sequence is TGCGCCAGCAGCCGGCTTGACAGGGGAACTAATGAAAAACTGTTTTTT. It specifies CASSRLDRGTNEKLFF.

This chain uses TRBV14 with TRBJ2-5; possibly TRBD1 for D (6 bases). The CDR3 covers 15 residues. V shed 2 bases and J shed 3 bases, with 13 bases lying between them. Germline lookup yields CDR1 SGHDN and CDR2 FVKESK. Here the CDR3 reads CASSQWGPLEETQYF. The CDR3, as DNA: TGTGCCAGCAGCCAATGGGGGCCCCTCGAAGAGACCCAGTACTTC.

The rearrangement links TRBV11-2 to TRBJ1-1, with 7 nucleotides matching TRBD1. Germline CDR1 reads SGHAT; CDR2 reads FQNNGV. The ends lost 5 bases at V and 7 bases at J; junction bases unmatched: 7. The CDR3 length is 13 residues. The CDR3 is CASSLRQGFEAFF. The CDR3 DNA reads TGTGCCAGCAGCCTCAGACAGGGTTTTGAAGCTTTCTTT.

The chain has TRBV5-4 and TRBJ2-3; TRBD1 matches 7 bases. The germline CDR1 and CDR2 sequences are SGHNT and YYREEE (reference sequence). The CDR3 is made up of 16 amino acids. Trimming at V came to 4 bases and at J to 2 bases, leaving 10 bases not matched to a gene. For the CDR3, the DNA is TGTGCCAGCAGCCGGAACGACAGGGCCTCCACAGATACGCAGTATTTT. This encodes CASSRNDRASTDTQYF.

This chain joins TRBV10-3 and TRBJ2-1, with TRBD2 identical over 8 bases. The CDR3 sequence is 16 residues long. The germline V gene has CDR1 ENHRY and CDR2 SYGVKD. V lost 1 base to trimming and J lost 6 bases; unmatched junction nucleotides: 8. In DNA, the CDR3 is TGTGCCATCAGTGAGTTTAGGGGACTAGGTGCCAATGAGCAGTTCTTC. Protein product: CAISEFRGLGANEQFF.

This clone was seen a handful of times. V gene TRBV6-5 combines with J gene TRBJ2-1; perhaps TRBD2 as D (5 bases). Trimming stripped 0 bases from V and 4 bases from J, with 10 bases between. This CDR3 has 15 residues. The germline gives CDR1 MNHEY, CDR2 SVGAGI. In nucleotides, the CDR3 is TGTGCCAGCAGTTACTCTGCGGGTACTTACAATGAGCAGTTCTTC. This gives the protein CASSYSAGTYNEQFF.

In this sample, this clone turned up once. This chain links TRBV5-1 with TRBJ2-7; 11 positions match TRBD2. Germline lookup yields CDR1 SGHRS and CDR2 YFSETQ. The V and J ends lost 5 bases and 6 bases, in that order; junction bases with no gene match: 10. The CDR3 spans 15 residues. In nucleotides, the CDR3 is TGCGCCAGCAGTTCGGGTAGCGGGAGGGCGAGCGAGCAGTACTTC. This encodes CASSSGSGRASEQYF.

As for this clone: Other DNA sequences in the same sample also yield this CDR3. V gene TRBV10-3 combines with J gene TRBJ2-5; 7 nucleotides line up with TRBD1. Germline-derived CDR1 and CDR2 are ENHRY and SYGVKD. V trimming: 10 bases; J trimming: 5 bases; junction bases outside the gene matches: 7. The CDR3 spans 12 residues. The CDR3 loop is CATRQGLETQYF. In DNA form, the CDR3 reads TGTGCCACCCGACAGGGTTTGGAGACCCAGTACTTC.

The gene calls are TRBV12-3 or TRBV12-4 and TRBJ2-7, with 7 bases identical to TRBD1. The CDR3 is 13 amino acids. The V gene end was trimmed by 6 bases and the J gene end by 3 bases; junction bases not matched to a gene: 5. The CDR3 reads CASSRQGLYEQYF. CDR3 in DNA: TGTGCCAGCAGCCGACAGGGTCTCTACGAGCAGTACTTC.

This sequence joins TRBV9 and TRBJ2-2; tentative D call: TRBD2 (7 bases). CDR3 size: 14 residues. CDR1 and CDR2 from the germline V gene are SGDLS and YYNGEE. The V end lost 3 bases, the J end lost 6 bases, and 12 bases lay between the germline ends. The CDR3 is CASSEGGRPGELFF. The CDR3 nucleotides read TGTGCCAGCAGCGAGGGGGGGCGCCCCGGGGAGCTGTTTTTT.

The gene calls are TRBV7-9 and TRBJ1-2, with D maybe TRBD1 (5 bases). V shed 0 bases and J shed 4 bases, with 15 bases lying between them. Germline values: CDR1 SEHNR, CDR2 FQNEAQ (reference sequence). The CDR3 has 16 residues. The CDR3 DNA reads TGTGCCAGCAGCTTAGCGCTCGGGGGGAGGGGCTATGGCTACACCTTC. Protein product: CASSLALGGRGYGYTF.

This chain joins TRBV9 and TRBJ2-1; 9 nucleotides match TRBD2. V lost 3 bases and J lost 6; bases outside the gene matches: 10. The CDR3 loop spans 16 amino acids. From germline, CDR1 is SGDLS and CDR2 YYNGEE. The CDR3 protein is CASSAAREGPRNEQFF. CDR3 DNA: TGTGCCAGCAGCGCGGCGCGGGAGGGCCCTCGCAATGAGCAGTTCTTC.

The chain links TRBV5-6 to TRBJ2-3; 8 bases map to TRBD2. The germline CDR1 and CDR2 sequences are SGHDT and YYEEEE. The CDR3 runs to 15 residues. V gave up 4 bases and J gave up 2 bases; unmatched junction bases: 6. This CDR3 is CASSPYSGTTDTQYF. CDR3 nucleotide sequence: TGTGCCAGCAGCCCATATAGCGGGACCACAGATACGCAGTATTTT.